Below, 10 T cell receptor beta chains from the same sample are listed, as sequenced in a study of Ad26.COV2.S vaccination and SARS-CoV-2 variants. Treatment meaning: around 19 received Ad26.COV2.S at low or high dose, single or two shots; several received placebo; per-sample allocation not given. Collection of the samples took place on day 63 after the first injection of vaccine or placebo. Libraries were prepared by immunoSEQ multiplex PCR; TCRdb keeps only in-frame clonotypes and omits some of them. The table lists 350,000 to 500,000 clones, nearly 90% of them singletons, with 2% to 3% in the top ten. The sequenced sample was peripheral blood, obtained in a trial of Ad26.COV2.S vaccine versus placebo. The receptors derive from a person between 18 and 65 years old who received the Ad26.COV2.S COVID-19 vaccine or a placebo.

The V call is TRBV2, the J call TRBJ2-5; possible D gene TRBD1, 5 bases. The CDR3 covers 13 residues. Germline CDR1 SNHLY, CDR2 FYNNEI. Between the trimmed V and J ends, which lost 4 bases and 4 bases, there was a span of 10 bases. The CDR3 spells CASSGRDGETQYF. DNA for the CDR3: TGTGCCAGCAGTGGCAGGGATGGAGAGACCCAGTACTTC. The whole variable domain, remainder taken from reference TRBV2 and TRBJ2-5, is EPEVTQTPSHQVTQMGQEVILRCVPISNHLYFYWYRQILGQKVEFLVSFYNNEISEKSEIFDDQFSVERPDGSNFTLKIRSTKLEDSAMYFCASSGRDGETQYFGPGTRLLVL.

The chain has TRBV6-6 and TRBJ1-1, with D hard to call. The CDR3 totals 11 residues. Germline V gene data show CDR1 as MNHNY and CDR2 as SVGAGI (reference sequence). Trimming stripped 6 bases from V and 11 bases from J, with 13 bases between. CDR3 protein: CASRFSVSAFF. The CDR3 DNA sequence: TGTGCCAGCAGATTCTCTGTCTCGGCTTTCTTT.

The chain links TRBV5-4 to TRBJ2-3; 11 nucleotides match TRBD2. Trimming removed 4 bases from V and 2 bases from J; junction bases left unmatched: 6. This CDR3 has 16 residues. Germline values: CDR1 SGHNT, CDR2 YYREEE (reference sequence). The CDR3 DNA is TGTGCCAGCAGCCCGACTAGCGGGGCGCACACAGATACGCAGTATTTT. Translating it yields CASSPTSGAHTDTQYF.

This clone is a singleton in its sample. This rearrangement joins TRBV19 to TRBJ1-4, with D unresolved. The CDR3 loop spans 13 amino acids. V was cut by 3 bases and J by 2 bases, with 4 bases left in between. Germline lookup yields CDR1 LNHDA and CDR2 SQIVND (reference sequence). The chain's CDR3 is CASSMATNEKLFF. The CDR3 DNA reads TGTGCCAGTAGTATGGCCACTAATGAAAAACTGTTTTTT.

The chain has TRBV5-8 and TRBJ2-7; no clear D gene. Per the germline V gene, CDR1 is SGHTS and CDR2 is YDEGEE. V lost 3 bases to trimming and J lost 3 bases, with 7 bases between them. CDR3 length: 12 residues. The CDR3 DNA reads TGTGCCAGCAGCTCGGGTGGCTACGAGCAGTACGTC. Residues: CASSSGGYEQYV.

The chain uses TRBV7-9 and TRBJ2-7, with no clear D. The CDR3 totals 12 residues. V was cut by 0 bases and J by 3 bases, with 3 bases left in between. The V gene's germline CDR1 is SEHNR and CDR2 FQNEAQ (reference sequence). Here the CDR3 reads CASSLAHYEQYV. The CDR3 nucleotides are TGTGCCAGCAGCTTAGCACACTACGAGCAGTACGTC.

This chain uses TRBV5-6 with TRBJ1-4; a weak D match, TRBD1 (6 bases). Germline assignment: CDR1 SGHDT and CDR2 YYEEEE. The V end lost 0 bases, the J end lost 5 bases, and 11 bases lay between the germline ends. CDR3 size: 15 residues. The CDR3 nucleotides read TGTGCCAGCAGCTTGGGGGACATCTGGAATGAAAAACTGTTTTTT. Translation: CASSLGDIWNEKLFF.

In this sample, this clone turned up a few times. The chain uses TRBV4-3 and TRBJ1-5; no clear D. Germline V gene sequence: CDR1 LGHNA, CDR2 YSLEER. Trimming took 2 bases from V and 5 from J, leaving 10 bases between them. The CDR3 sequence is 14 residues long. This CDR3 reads CASSQSFGDQPQHF. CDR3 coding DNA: TGCGCCAGCAGCCAATCCTTCGGGGATCAGCCCCAGCATTTT.

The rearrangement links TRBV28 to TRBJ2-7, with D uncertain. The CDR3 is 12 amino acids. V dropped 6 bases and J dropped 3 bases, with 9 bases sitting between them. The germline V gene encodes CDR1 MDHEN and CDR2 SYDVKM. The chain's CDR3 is CASSPYFYEQYF. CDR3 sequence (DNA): TGTGCCAGCAGCCCGTACTTCTACGAGCAGTACTTC.

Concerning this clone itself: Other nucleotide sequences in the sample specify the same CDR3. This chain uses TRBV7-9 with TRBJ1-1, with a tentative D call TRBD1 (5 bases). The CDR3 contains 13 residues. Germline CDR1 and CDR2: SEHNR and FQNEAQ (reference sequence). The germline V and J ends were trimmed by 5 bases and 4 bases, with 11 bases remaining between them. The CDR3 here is CASSPAGGTEAFF. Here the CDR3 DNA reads TGTGCCAGCAGCCCCGCGGGGGGCACTGAAGCTTTCTTT. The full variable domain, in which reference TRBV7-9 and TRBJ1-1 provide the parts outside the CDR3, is DTGVSQNPRHKITKRGQNVTFRCDPISEHNRLYWYRQTLGQGPEFLTYFQNEAQLEKSRLLSDRFSAERPKGSFSTLEIQRTEQGDSAMYLCASSPAGGTEAFFGQGTRLTVV.